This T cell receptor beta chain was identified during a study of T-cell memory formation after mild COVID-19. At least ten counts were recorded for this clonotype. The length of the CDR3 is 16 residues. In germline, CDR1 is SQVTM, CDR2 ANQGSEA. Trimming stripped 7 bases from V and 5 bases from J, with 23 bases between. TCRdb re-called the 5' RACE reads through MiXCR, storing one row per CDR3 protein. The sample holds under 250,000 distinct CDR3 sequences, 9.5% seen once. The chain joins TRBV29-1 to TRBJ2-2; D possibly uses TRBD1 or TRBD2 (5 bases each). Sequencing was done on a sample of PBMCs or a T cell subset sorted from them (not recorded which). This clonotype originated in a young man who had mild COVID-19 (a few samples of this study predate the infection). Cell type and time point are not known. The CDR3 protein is CSESPGPPLRTGELFF. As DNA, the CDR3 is TGCAGCGAAAGTCCGGGACCCCCGTTGAGAACCGGGGAGCTGTTTTTT.